This is a list of T cell receptor beta chains from one sample in a study of blood T cell repertoires in COVID-19. Assay used: immunoSEQ multiplex PCR; TCRdb lists only in-frame clones, some missing. Of some 89,000 clones in the sample, around 80% were seen once. Material for sequencing was peripheral blood. Receptors originate from an elderly woman with acute or convalescent COVID-19. Each CDR3 is given with its conserved first and last residue. The order of the fields is D gene, CDR3 length, J gene, V gene, clone size, CDR3 protein, CDR3 DNA. A D gene is named only where the DNA matches it firmly. Clone size is given for some rows only: seen once, a few or many times, or a class if the clone is expanded.

d_call: TRBD2; cdr3_length: 14; j_call: TRBJ2-5; v_call: TRBV6-5; clone_size: .; cdr3_aa: CASSHSGRQETQYF; cdr3_nt: TGTGCCAGCAGCCATAGCGGGAGGCAAGAGACCCAGTACTTC
d_call: TRBD1; cdr3_length: 15; j_call: TRBJ2-7; v_call: TRBV5-1; clone_size: .; cdr3_aa: CASSFGGQGFDEQYF; cdr3_nt: TGCGCCAGCAGCTTTGGGGGACAGGGGTTCGACGAGCAGTACTTC
d_call: .; cdr3_length: 12; j_call: TRBJ1-1; v_call: TRBV13; clone_size: .; cdr3_aa: CASSLYVAEAFF; cdr3_nt: TGTGCCAGCAGCTTATATGTGGCCGAAGCTTTCTTT
d_call: TRBD2; cdr3_length: 15; j_call: TRBJ2-7; v_call: TRBV9; clone_size: .; cdr3_aa: CASSEGTSGGYEQYF; cdr3_nt: TGTGCCAGCAGCGAAGGGACTAGCGGGGGATACGAGCAGTACTTC
d_call: TRBD2; cdr3_length: 16; j_call: TRBJ2-1; v_call: TRBV28; clone_size: .; cdr3_aa: CASSSRIAGGGGEQFF; cdr3_nt: TGTGCCAGCAGCTCCCGCATAGCGGGGGGGGGTGGTGAGCAGTTCTTC
d_call: TRBD2; cdr3_length: 15; j_call: TRBJ2-1; v_call: TRBV5-1; clone_size: .; cdr3_aa: CASSLVLAEQNEQFF; cdr3_nt: TGCGCCAGCAGCTTGGTTCTAGCGGAGCAGAATGAGCAGTTCTTC
d_call: TRBD1; cdr3_length: 17; j_call: TRBJ1-5; v_call: TRBV10-2; clone_size: .; cdr3_aa: CASSELMQGVGNQPQHF; cdr3_nt: TGCGCCAGCAGTGAGTTGATGCAGGGGGTGGGCAATCAGCCCCAGCATTTT
d_call: .; cdr3_length: 14; j_call: TRBJ1-1; v_call: TRBV28; clone_size: .; cdr3_aa: CASSLLVPPAEAFF; cdr3_nt: TGTGCCAGCAGTTTATTAGTCCCCCCCGCTGAAGCTTTCTTT
d_call: .; cdr3_length: 11; j_call: TRBJ1-1; v_call: TRBV19; clone_size: .; cdr3_aa: CASSIRGRAFF; cdr3_nt: TGTGCCAGTAGTATCCGGGGTAGAGCTTTCTTT
d_call: .; cdr3_length: 16; j_call: TRBJ1-3; v_call: TRBV4-2; clone_size: .; cdr3_aa: CASRRDTQDTGNTIYF; cdr3_nt: TGTGCCAGCCGCCGGGACACCCAAGACACTGGAAACACCATATATTTT
d_call: .; cdr3_length: 17; j_call: TRBJ2-2; v_call: TRBV5-5; clone_size: .; cdr3_aa: CASSSKGEQINTGELFF; cdr3_nt: TGTGCCAGCAGCAGTAAGGGGGAACAGATAAACACCGGGGAGCTGTTTTTT
d_call: TRBD1; cdr3_length: 17; j_call: TRBJ2-3; v_call: TRBV4-2; clone_size: .; cdr3_aa: CASSQDHGQGFADTQYF; cdr3_nt: TGTGCCAGCAGCCAAGACCATGGACAGGGCTTTGCAGATACGCAGTATTTT
d_call: .; cdr3_length: 11; j_call: TRBJ1-2; v_call: TRBV29-1; clone_size: .; cdr3_aa: CSVESSNGYTF; cdr3_nt: TGCAGCGTTGAAAGCTCCAATGGCTACACCTTC
d_call: .; cdr3_length: 13; j_call: TRBJ1-2; v_call: TRBV12-3/TRBV12-4; clone_size: .; cdr3_aa: CASSSGRGPGYTF; cdr3_nt: TGTGCCAGCAGTTCCGGGCGGGGTCCTGGCTACACCTTC
d_call: TRBD2; cdr3_length: 14; j_call: TRBJ2-1; v_call: TRBV27; clone_size: .; cdr3_aa: CASSFPGLVNEQFF; cdr3_nt: TGTGCCAGCAGTTTTCCGGGACTAGTTAATGAGCAGTTCTTC
d_call: TRBD1; cdr3_length: 14; j_call: TRBJ2-7; v_call: TRBV5-1; clone_size: .; cdr3_aa: CASSPSGQAYEQYF; cdr3_nt: TGCGCCAGCAGCCCATCGGGACAGGCCTACGAGCAGTACTTC
d_call: TRBD1; cdr3_length: 13; j_call: TRBJ1-2; v_call: TRBV12-3/TRBV12-4; clone_size: .; cdr3_aa: CASGQGLAYGYTF; cdr3_nt: TGTGCCAGTGGACAGGGACTTGCCTATGGCTACACCTTC
d_call: TRBD2; cdr3_length: 16; j_call: TRBJ2-7; v_call: TRBV20-1; clone_size: .; cdr3_aa: CSASRVAGWGGYEQYF; cdr3_nt: TGCAGTGCTAGTAGAGTAGCGGGATGGGGAGGATACGAGCAGTACTTC
d_call: TRBD2; cdr3_length: 15; j_call: TRBJ2-7; v_call: TRBV27; clone_size: few; cdr3_aa: CASSLLGGRVYEQYF; cdr3_nt: TGTGCCAGCAGTTTATTGGGAGGGCGGGTCTACGAGCAGTACTTC
d_call: TRBD1; cdr3_length: 15; j_call: TRBJ1-2; v_call: TRBV28; clone_size: .; cdr3_aa: CASTETGAGGYGYTF; cdr3_nt: TGTGCCAGCACAGAAACAGGGGCGGGCGGGTATGGCTACACCTTC
d_call: TRBD2; cdr3_length: 18; j_call: TRBJ2-3; v_call: TRBV4-1; clone_size: .; cdr3_aa: CASSQRELAGGSTDTQYF; cdr3_nt: TGCGCCAGCAGCCAAAGGGAACTAGCGGGAGGATCTACAGATACGCAGTATTTT
d_call: TRBD1; cdr3_length: 14; j_call: TRBJ1-4; v_call: TRBV7-9; clone_size: .; cdr3_aa: CASSPDRGDEKLFF; cdr3_nt: TGTGCCAGCAGCCCTGACAGGGGAGACGAAAAACTGTTTTTT
d_call: .; cdr3_length: 15; j_call: TRBJ2-7; v_call: TRBV2; clone_size: .; cdr3_aa: CASRLDISGTYEQYF; cdr3_nt: TGTGCCAGCAGACTAGACATCTCGGGGACCTACGAGCAGTACTTC
d_call: TRBD1; cdr3_length: 15; j_call: TRBJ2-2; v_call: TRBV5-4; clone_size: .; cdr3_aa: CASSVGQAGTGELFF; cdr3_nt: TGTGCCAGCAGCGTGGGACAGGCGGGCACCGGGGAGCTGTTTTTT
d_call: TRBD1; cdr3_length: 15; j_call: TRBJ1-4; v_call: TRBV29-1; clone_size: .; cdr3_aa: CSVEDRQGGSEKLFF; cdr3_nt: TGCAGCGTTGAAGATCGACAGGGAGGTAGTGAAAAACTGTTTTTT
d_call: TRBD1; cdr3_length: 13; j_call: TRBJ1-4; v_call: TRBV7-6; clone_size: .; cdr3_aa: CASSQTGPGELFF; cdr3_nt: TGTGCCAGCAGCCAGACAGGGCCGGGGGAACTGTTTTTT
d_call: .; cdr3_length: 15; j_call: TRBJ2-2; v_call: TRBV28; clone_size: .; cdr3_aa: CASSLFSGSTGELFF; cdr3_nt: TGTGCCAGCAGTTTATTTTCCGGGTCCACCGGGGAGCTGTTTTTT
d_call: TRBD1; cdr3_length: 15; j_call: TRBJ1-6; v_call: TRBV11-2; clone_size: .; cdr3_aa: CASSFSGQYNSPLHF; cdr3_nt: TGTGCCAGCAGCTTTTCGGGACAGTATAATTCACCCCTCCACTTT
d_call: .; cdr3_length: 13; j_call: TRBJ1-2; v_call: TRBV6-1; clone_size: .; cdr3_aa: CASSETGSNGYTF; cdr3_nt: TGTGCCAGCAGTGAAACGGGTTCCAATGGCTACACCTTC
d_call: TRBD1; cdr3_length: 14; j_call: TRBJ1-2; v_call: TRBV9; clone_size: .; cdr3_aa: CASSFRQGAGGYTF; cdr3_nt: TGTGCCAGCAGCTTCAGACAGGGGGCTGGGGGCTACACCTTC
d_call: .; cdr3_length: 14; j_call: TRBJ1-1; v_call: TRBV3-1/TRBV3-2; clone_size: .; cdr3_aa: CASSQDRSPILAFF; cdr3_nt: TGTGCCAGCAGCCAAGATCGAAGCCCGATTTTAGCTTTCTTT
d_call: .; cdr3_length: 15; j_call: TRBJ1-4; v_call: TRBV13; clone_size: .; cdr3_aa: CASSLARAGGEKLFF; cdr3_nt: TGTGCCAGCAGCTTAGCCAGGGCCGGAGGGGAAAAACTGTTTTTT
d_call: TRBD1; cdr3_length: 16; j_call: TRBJ2-5; v_call: TRBV5-6; clone_size: once; cdr3_aa: CASSLPGQGAGETQYF; cdr3_nt: TGTGCCAGCAGCTTACCGGGACAGGGGGCGGGAGAGACCCAGTACTTC
d_call: .; cdr3_length: 15; j_call: TRBJ2-3; v_call: TRBV7-7; clone_size: few; cdr3_aa: CASSLGSGSTDTQYF; cdr3_nt: TGTGCCAGCAGCTTAGGTTCGGGTAGCACAGATACGCAGTATTTT
d_call: TRBD2; cdr3_length: 12; j_call: TRBJ2-7; v_call: TRBV6-6; clone_size: .; cdr3_aa: CASRGGVYEQYF; cdr3_nt: TGTGCCAGCAGGGGGGGGGTTTACGAGCAGTACTTC
d_call: TRBD1; cdr3_length: 14; j_call: TRBJ1-2; v_call: TRBV19; clone_size: .; cdr3_aa: CASRDRGRDDGYTF; cdr3_nt: TGTGCCAGTAGGGACAGGGGGCGCGATGATGGCTACACCTTC
d_call: .; cdr3_length: 12; j_call: TRBJ1-1; v_call: TRBV5-1; clone_size: .; cdr3_aa: CASSLTNTEAFF; cdr3_nt: TGCGCCAGCAGCTTAACAAACACTGAAGCTTTCTTT
d_call: TRBD2; cdr3_length: 17; j_call: TRBJ2-5; v_call: TRBV19; clone_size: .; cdr3_aa: CASSIGTSGKVRETQYF; cdr3_nt: TGTGCCAGTAGTATAGGGACTAGCGGGAAGGTGCGAGAGACCCAGTACTTC
d_call: .; cdr3_length: 13; j_call: TRBJ1-1; v_call: TRBV19; clone_size: .; cdr3_aa: CASSIRGNTEAFF; cdr3_nt: TGTGCCAGTAGTATACGGGGGAACACTGAAGCTTTCTTT
d_call: TRBD2; cdr3_length: 20; j_call: TRBJ2-2; v_call: TRBV3-1/TRBV3-2; clone_size: .; cdr3_aa: CASSQDQGLAGVMNTGELFF; cdr3_nt: TGTGCCAGCAGCCAAGATCAGGGACTAGCGGGAGTAATGAACACCGGGGAGCTGTTTTTT
d_call: .; cdr3_length: 15; j_call: TRBJ2-7; v_call: TRBV10-2; clone_size: .; cdr3_aa: CASRSTLTSSYEQYF; cdr3_nt: TGCGCCAGCAGGTCAACCTTGACTAGCTCCTACGAGCAGTACTTC
d_call: .; cdr3_length: 14; j_call: TRBJ1-1; v_call: TRBV2; clone_size: few; cdr3_aa: CASSEQTSGTEAFF; cdr3_nt: TGTGCCAGCAGTGAGCAGACGTCGGGCACTGAAGCTTTCTTT
d_call: TRBD1; cdr3_length: 15; j_call: TRBJ1-2; v_call: TRBV5-5; clone_size: .; cdr3_aa: CASSPPWTGNYGYTF; cdr3_nt: TGTGCCAGCAGCCCCCCTTGGACAGGGAACTATGGCTACACCTTC
d_call: .; cdr3_length: 14; j_call: TRBJ2-1; v_call: TRBV6-4; clone_size: .; cdr3_aa: CASSEDGIFNEQFF; cdr3_nt: TGTGCCAGCAGTGAAGACGGGATCTTCAATGAGCAGTTCTTC
d_call: .; cdr3_length: 15; j_call: TRBJ2-2; v_call: TRBV28; clone_size: .; cdr3_aa: CASISRTSNTGELFF; cdr3_nt: TGTGCCAGCATTTCCCGGACTTCTAACACCGGGGAGCTGTTTTTT
d_call: .; cdr3_length: 15; j_call: TRBJ2-4; v_call: TRBV2; clone_size: .; cdr3_aa: CASSDRTLAKNIQYF; cdr3_nt: TGTGCCAGCAGCGACAGGACTCTGGCCAAAAACATTCAGTACTTC
d_call: TRBD2; cdr3_length: 15; j_call: TRBJ2-2; v_call: TRBV14; clone_size: .; cdr3_aa: CASSLGRVEGGELFF; cdr3_nt: TGTGCCAGCAGCCTAGGGAGGGTCGAAGGCGGGGAGCTGTTTTTT
d_call: TRBD2; cdr3_length: 20; j_call: TRBJ2-7; v_call: TRBV7-6; clone_size: .; cdr3_aa: CASSSDGSGLAGGSSYEQYF; cdr3_nt: TGTGCCAGCAGCTCGGACGGATCGGGACTAGCGGGGGGGAGCTCCTACGAGCAGTACTTC
d_call: TRBD2; cdr3_length: 13; j_call: TRBJ2-3; v_call: TRBV6-4; clone_size: few; cdr3_aa: CASGAGHTDTQYF; cdr3_nt: TGTGCCAGCGGAGCGGGGCACACAGATACGCAGTATTTT
d_call: .; cdr3_length: 18; j_call: TRBJ1-1; v_call: TRBV9; clone_size: .; cdr3_aa: CASSVGISTRTDYTEAFF; cdr3_nt: TGTGCCAGCAGCGTAGGGATTTCTACCCGGACAGATTACACTGAAGCTTTCTTT
d_call: .; cdr3_length: 13; j_call: TRBJ2-5; v_call: TRBV12-3/TRBV12-4; clone_size: once; cdr3_aa: CASSLWAGETQYF; cdr3_nt: TGTGCCAGCAGTTTATGGGCGGGAGAGACCCAGTACTTC
d_call: TRBD2; cdr3_length: 16; j_call: TRBJ2-3; v_call: TRBV9; clone_size: .; cdr3_aa: CASSVGAGASTDTQYF; cdr3_nt: TGTGCCAGCAGCGTAGGAGCGGGGGCTAGCACAGATACGCAGTATTTT
d_call: .; cdr3_length: 14; j_call: TRBJ1-1; v_call: TRBV19; clone_size: .; cdr3_aa: CASSPGTRNTEAFF; cdr3_nt: TGTGCCAGTAGTCCGGGGACAAGGAACACTGAAGCTTTCTTT